This T cell receptor beta chain was documented in a study of persistence of HIV-infected CD4 T cells. Study-level findings and limits: Antigen-responding cells were enriched for degenerate expanded CDR3beta sequences. TCRbeta richness was lower in CMV- and Gag-responding cells than in anti-CD3/anti-CD28-responding cells.

CDR3 length equals 16 residues. Trimming took off 7 bases at V and 5 bases at J, with 23 bases between the two ends. Germline V gives CDR1 MDHEN, CDR2 SYDVKM. This clone was counted a few times. Antigen unknown. The stimulus was an HIV-1 Gag 15-mer peptide pool, roughly 1 ug/peptide/mL. Sorting selected CD4+ T cells upregulating both CD40 ligand and CD69. For at least 4 years, plasma HIV-1 RNA was undetectable (<50 copies/mL). Stimulated PBMCs had first been depleted of CD8+ T cells. Sequencing used immunoSEQ version 4 in survey mode. Profiling relied on immunoSEQ multiplex PCR, and the TCRdb table lists in-frame clones only, not all of them. The sample has under 35,000 clones; less than 75% are singletons.

V gene TRBV28 combines with J gene TRBJ1-1, with D possibly TRBD1 on 6 matching bases. This material consisted of CD4+ T cells sorted from PBMCs after 18-hour stimulation, taken from a patient who received antiretroviral therapy. The receptor was isolated from an adult man with HIV who was CMV-seropositive. This chain's CDR3 is CASIPLGGPGLTEAFF. Here the CDR3 DNA reads TGTGCCAGCATTCCCCTGGGGGGGCCGGGGTTAACTGAAGCTTTCTTT.